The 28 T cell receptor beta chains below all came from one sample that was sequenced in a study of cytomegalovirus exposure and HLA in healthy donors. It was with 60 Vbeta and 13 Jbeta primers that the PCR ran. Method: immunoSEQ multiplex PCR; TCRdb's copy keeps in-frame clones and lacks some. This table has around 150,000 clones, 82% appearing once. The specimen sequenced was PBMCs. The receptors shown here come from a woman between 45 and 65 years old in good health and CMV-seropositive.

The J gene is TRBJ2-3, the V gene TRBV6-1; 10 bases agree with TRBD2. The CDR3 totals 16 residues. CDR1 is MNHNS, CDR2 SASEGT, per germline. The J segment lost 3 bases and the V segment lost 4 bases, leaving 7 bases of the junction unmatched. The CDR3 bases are TGTGCCAGCAGTGTCCTAAGCGGGGGGGCAACAGATACGCAGTATTTT. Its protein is CASSVLSGGATDTQYF.

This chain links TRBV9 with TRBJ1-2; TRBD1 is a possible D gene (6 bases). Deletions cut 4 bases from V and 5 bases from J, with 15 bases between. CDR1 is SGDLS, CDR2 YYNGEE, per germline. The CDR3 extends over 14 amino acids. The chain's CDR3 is CASSRHRDGYGYTF. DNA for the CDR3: TGTGCCAGCAGCAGACACAGGGATGGGTATGGCTACACCTTC.

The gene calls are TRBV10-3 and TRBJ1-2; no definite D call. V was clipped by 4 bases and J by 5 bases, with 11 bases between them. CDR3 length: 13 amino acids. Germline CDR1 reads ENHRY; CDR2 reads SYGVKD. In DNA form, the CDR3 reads TGTGCCATCAGTGGGCCTCGGGAGTATGGCTACACCTTC. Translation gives CAISGPREYGYTF.

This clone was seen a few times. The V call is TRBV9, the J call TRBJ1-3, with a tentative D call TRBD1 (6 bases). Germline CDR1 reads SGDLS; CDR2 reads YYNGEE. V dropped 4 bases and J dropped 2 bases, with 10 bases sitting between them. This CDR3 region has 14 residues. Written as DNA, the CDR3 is TGTGCCAGCAGCCCAGGGGCCACTGGAAACACCATATATTTT. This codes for CASSPGATGNTIYF.

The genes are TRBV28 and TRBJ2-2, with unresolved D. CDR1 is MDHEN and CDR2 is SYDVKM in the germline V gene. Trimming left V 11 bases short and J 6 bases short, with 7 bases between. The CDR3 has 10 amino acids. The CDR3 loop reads CAREAGELFF. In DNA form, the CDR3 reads TGTGCCCGAGAGGCCGGGGAGCTGTTTTTT.

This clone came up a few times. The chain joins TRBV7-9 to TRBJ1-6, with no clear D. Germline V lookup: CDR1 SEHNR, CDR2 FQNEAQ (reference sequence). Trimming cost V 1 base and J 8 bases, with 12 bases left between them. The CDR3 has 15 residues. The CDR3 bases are TGTGCCAGCAGCTTAGATAGGGCGGGAGATTCACCCCTCCACTTT. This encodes CASSLDRAGDSPLHF. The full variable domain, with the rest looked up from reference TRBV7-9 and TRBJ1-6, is DTGVSQNPRHKITKRGQNVTFRCDPISEHNRLYWYRQTLGQGPEFLTYFQNEAQLEKSRLLSDRFSAERPKGSFSTLEIQRTEQGDSAMYLCASSLDRAGDSPLHFGNGTRLTVT.

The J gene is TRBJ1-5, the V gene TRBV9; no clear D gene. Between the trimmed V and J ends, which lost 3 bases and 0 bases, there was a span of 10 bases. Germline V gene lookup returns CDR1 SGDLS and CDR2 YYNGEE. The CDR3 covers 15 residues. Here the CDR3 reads CASSASEYSNQPQHF. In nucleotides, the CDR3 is TGTGCCAGCAGCGCCTCAGAATATAGCAATCAGCCCCAGCATTTT.

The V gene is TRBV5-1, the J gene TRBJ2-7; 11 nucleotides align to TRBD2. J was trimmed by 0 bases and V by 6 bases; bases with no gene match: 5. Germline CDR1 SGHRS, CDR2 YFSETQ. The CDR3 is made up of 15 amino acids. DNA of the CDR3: TGCGCCAGCACCCCCACTAGCGGGGGCTCCTACGAGCAGTACTTC. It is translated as CASTPTSGGSYEQYF.

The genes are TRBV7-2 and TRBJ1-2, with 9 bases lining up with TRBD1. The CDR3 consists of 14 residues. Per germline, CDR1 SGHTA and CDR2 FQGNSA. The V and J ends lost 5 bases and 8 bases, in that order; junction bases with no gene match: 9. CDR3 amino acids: CASSEQQGAGGYTF. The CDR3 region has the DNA TGTGCCAGCAGCGAACAACAGGGGGCCGGGGGCTACACCTTC.

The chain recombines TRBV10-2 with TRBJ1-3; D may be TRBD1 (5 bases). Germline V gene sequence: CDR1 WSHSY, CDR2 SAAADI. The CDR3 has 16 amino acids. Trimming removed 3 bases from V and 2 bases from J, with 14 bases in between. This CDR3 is CASSDQGMVTGNTIYF. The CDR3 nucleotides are TGCGCCAGCAGTGATCAGGGCATGGTGACTGGAAACACCATATATTTT.

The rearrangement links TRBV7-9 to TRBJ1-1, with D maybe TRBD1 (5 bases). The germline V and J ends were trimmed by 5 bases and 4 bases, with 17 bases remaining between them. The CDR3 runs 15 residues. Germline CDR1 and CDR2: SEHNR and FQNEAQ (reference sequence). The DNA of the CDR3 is TGTGCCAGCAGCCATGTTGTACAGGACGTCACTGAAGCTTTCTTT. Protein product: CASSHVVQDVTEAFF. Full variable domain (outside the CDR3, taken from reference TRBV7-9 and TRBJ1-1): DTGVSQNPRHKITKRGQNVTFRCDPISEHNRLYWYRQTLGQGPEFLTYFQNEAQLEKSRLLSDRFSAERPKGSFSTLEIQRTEQGDSAMYLCASSHVVQDVTEAFFGQGTRLTVV.

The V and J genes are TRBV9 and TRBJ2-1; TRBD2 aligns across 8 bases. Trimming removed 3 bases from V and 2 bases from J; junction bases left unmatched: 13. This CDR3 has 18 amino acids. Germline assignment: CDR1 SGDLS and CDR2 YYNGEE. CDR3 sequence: CASSAGGGGEPPYNEQFF. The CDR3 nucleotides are TGTGCCAGCAGCGCGGGGGGGGGCGGGGAACCCCCCTACAATGAGCAGTTCTTC. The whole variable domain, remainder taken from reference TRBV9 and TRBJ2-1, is DSGVTQTPKHLITATGQRVTLRCSPRSGDLSVYWYQQSLDQGLQFLIQYYNGEERAKGNILERFSAQQFPDLHSELNLSSLELGDSALYFCASSAGGGGEPPYNEQFFGPGTRLTVL.

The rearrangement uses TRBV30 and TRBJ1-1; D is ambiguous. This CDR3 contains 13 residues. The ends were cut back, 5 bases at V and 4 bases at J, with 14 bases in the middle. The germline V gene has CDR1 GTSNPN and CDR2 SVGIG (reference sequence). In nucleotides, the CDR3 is TGTGCCTGGTGGAGTATCTTGGCCACTGAAGCTTTCTTT. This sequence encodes CAWWSILATEAFF.

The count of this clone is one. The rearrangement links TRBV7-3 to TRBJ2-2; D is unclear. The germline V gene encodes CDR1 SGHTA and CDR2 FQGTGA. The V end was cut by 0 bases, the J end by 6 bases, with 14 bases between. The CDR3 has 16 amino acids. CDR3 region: CASSLTGWAGPGELFF. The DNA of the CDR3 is TGTGCCAGCAGCTTAACGGGCTGGGCTGGGCCCGGGGAGCTGTTTTTT.

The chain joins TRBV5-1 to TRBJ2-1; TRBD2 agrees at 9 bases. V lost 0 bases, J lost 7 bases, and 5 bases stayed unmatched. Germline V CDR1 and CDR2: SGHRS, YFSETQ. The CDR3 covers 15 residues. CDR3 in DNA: TGCGCCAGCAGCTTGGGGACTAGCGTCTTAAATGAGCAGTTCTTC. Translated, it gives CASSLGTSVLNEQFF.

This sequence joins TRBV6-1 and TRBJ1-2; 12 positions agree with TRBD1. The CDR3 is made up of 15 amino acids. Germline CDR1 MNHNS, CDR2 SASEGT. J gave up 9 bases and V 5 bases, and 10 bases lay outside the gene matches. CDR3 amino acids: CASSQIRDRGPRYTF. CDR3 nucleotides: TGTGCCAGCAGTCAAATAAGGGACAGGGGGCCCCGCTACACCTTC.

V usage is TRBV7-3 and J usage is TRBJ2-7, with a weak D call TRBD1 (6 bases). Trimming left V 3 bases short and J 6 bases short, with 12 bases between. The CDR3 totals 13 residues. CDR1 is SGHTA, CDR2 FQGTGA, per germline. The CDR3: CASSLGHTSEQYF. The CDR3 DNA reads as TGTGCCAGCAGCTTGGGACACACGAGCGAGCAGTACTTC. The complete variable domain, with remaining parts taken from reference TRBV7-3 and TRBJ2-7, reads GAGVSQTPSNKVTEKGKYVELRCDPISGHTALYWYRQSLGQGPEFLIYFQGTGAADDSGLPNDRFFAVRPEGSVSTLKIQRTERGDSAVYLCASSLGHTSEQYFGPGTRLTVT.

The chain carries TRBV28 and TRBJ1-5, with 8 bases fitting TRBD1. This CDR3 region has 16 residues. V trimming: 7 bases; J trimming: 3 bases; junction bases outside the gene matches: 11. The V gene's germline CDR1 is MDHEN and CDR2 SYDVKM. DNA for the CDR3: TGTGCCAGCACCACAGGGGGGACAGGTCCCAATCAGCCCCAGCATTTT. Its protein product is CASTTGGTGPNQPQHF.

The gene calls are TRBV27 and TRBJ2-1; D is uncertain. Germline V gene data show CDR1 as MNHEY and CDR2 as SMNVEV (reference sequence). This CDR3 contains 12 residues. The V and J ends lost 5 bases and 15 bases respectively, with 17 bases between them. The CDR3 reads CASSEARDLLFF. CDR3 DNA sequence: TGTGCCAGCAGTGAAGCGCGCGACCTACTGTTCTTC.

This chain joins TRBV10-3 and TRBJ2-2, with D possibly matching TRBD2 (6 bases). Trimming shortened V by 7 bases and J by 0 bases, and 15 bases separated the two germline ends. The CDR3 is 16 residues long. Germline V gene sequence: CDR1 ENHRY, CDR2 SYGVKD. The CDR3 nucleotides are TGTGCCATCATGGCGGGGCCCGAAGCGAACACCGGGGAGCTGTTTTTT. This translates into CAIMAGPEANTGELFF.

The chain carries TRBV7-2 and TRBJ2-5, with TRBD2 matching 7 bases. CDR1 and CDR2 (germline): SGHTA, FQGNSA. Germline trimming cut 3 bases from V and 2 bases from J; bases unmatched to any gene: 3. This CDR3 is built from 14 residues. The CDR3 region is CASSFQGGQETQYF. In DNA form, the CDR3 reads TGTGCCAGCAGCTTCCAGGGAGGGCAAGAGACCCAGTACTTC.

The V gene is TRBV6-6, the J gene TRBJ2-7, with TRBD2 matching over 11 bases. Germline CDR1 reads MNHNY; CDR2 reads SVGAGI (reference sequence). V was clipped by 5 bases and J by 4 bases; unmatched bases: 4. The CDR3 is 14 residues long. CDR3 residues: CASSVAGGRYEQYF. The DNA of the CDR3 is TGTGCCAGCAGTGTAGCGGGAGGGAGGTACGAGCAGTACTTC.

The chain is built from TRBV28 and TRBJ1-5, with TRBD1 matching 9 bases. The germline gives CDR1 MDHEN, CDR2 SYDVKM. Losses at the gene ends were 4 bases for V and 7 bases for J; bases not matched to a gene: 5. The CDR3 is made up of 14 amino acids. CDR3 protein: CASSWRQGVQPQHF. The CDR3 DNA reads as TGTGCCAGCAGTTGGCGACAGGGGGTCCAGCCCCAGCATTTT.

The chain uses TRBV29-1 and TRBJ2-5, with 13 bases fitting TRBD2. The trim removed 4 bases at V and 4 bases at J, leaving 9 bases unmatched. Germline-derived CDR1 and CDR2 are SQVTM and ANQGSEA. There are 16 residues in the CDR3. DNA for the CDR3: TGCAGCGTTGCCCTAACTAGCGGGAGGGCCGCAGAGACCCAGTACTTC. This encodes CSVALTSGRAAETQYF.

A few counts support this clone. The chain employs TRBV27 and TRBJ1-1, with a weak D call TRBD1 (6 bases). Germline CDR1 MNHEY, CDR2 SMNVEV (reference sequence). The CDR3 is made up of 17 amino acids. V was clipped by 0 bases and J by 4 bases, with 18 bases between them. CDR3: CASSLSGRGAYFTEAFF. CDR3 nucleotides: TGTGCCAGCAGTTTATCGGGGAGGGGGGCGTATTTCACTGAAGCTTTCTTT.

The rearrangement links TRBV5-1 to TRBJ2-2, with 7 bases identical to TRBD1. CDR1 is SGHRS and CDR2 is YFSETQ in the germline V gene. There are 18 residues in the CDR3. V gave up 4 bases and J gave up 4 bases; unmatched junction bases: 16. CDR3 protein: CASSVNPGTALGTGELFF. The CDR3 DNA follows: TGCGCCAGCAGCGTAAACCCCGGGACAGCCCTTGGCACCGGGGAGCTGTTTTTT.

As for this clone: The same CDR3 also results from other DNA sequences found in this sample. The CDR3 DNA reads as TGTGCCAGCAGTCTAGGCGGGGGTACCTACGAGCAGTACTTC. Translated, it gives CASSLGGGTYEQYF. The J gene is TRBJ2-7, the V gene TRBV27, with 7 bases matching TRBD2. The germline gives CDR1 MNHEY, CDR2 SMNVEV (reference sequence). The CDR3 is made up of 14 amino acids. With 5 bases clipped from V and 2 bases from J, the junction kept 6 bases outside the gene matches.

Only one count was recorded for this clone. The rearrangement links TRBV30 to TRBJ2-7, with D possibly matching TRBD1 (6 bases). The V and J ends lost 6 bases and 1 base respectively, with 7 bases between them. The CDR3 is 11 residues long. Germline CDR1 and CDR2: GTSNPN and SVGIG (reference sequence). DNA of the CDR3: TGTGCCTGCAGGGGATCCTACGAGCAGTACTTC. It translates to CACRGSYEQYF.